These T cell receptor beta chains were read from a single sample in a study of T cells in Graves' hyperthyroidism and ophthalmopathy. Using its own MiXCR run on the multiplex PCR reads, TCRdb lists one record per CDR3 protein. The top ten clones hold roughly 17% of a sample with a few hundred thousand distinct CDR3 sequences, approximately 14% of them seen once. Sequenced material: blood. The receptors here all came from a young woman with Graves' hyperthyroidism. Each CDR3 is given with its conserved first and last residue. The D gene is left open where the match is weak. Clone size appears in some rows only: once, few, many, or a class for an expanded clone.

d_gene	abundance	v_gene	j_gene	CDR3nt	CDR3aa
NA	NA	TRBV27	TRBJ2-5	TGTGCCAGCAGCCCACGACGGAGCTTTCAAGAGACCCAGTACTTC	CASSPRRSFQETQYF
NA	NA	TRBV9	TRBJ2-2	TGTGCCAGCAGCGTAATGAAGACCGGGGAGCTGTTTTTT	CASSVMKTGELFF
NA	many	TRBV12-3/TRBV12-4	TRBJ1-4	TGTGCCAGCACTCTCGGCAGGCGAGGGGGAAAACTGTTTTTT	CASTLGRRGGKLFF
NA	many	TRBV3-1	TRBJ2-1	TGTGCCAGCAGCCCCCCTGGCGGGATCAACAATGAGCAGTTCTTC	CASSPPGGINNEQFF
NA	many	TRBV18	TRBJ1-1	TGTGCCAGCTCACCGCGGTCACAGAACACTGAAGCTTTCTTT	CASSPRSQNTEAFF
NA	many	TRBV11-2	TRBJ2-5	TGTGCCAGCAGCTCCGAGGGGGAAGCATGGACTAGGGGGACCCAGTACTTC	CASSSEGEAWTRGTQYF
NA	many	TRBV7-8	TRBJ2-3	TGTGCCAGCAGCTTAGAGGCAGCCTCAGATACGCAGTATTTT	CASSLEAASDTQYF
NA	many	TRBV6-1	TRBJ1-1	TGTGCCAGCAGTCCGACAGACGGGGCCACTGAAGCTTTCTTT	CASSPTDGATEAFF
TRBD1	many	TRBV29-1	TRBJ2-5	TGCAGCGTCCGGACAGGGGGACGGGAGACCCAGTACTTC	CSVRTGGRETQYF
NA	many	TRBV2	TRBJ2-1	TGTGCCAGTGGGGGACTGGAAGAGTTATACAATGAGCAGTTCTTC	CASGGLEELYNEQFF
TRBD2	few	TRBV25-1	TRBJ2-3	TGTGCCAGCAGTGTTTCGACTAGCGCCACAGATACGCAGTATTTT	CASSVSTSATDTQYF
NA	many	TRBV20-1	TRBJ1-1	TGCAGTGCTAGCGGATCGACTATGGGGCGGATGAACACTGAAGCTTTCTTT	CSASGSTMGRMNTEAFF
NA	NA	TRBV29-1	TRBJ1-1	TGCAGCGCTGGACGGACGGGGAACACTGAAGCTTTCTTT	CSAGRTGNTEAFF
NA	NA	TRBV6-1	TRBJ1-1	TGTGCCATCTCATCTAAGAGTCTTGGGACTGAAGCTTTCTTT	CAISSKSLGTEAFF
NA	many	TRBV3-1	TRBJ1-2	TGTGCCAGCAGCCAAACGCCTGAGACTTATGGCTACACCTTC	CASSQTPETYGYTF
NA	many	TRBV20-1	TRBJ2-3	TGCAGTGCTAGTTGGGGTAGCACAGATACGCAGTATTTT	CSASWGSTDTQYF
TRBD2	NA	TRBV6-2/TRBV6-3	TRBJ2-1	TGTGCCAGCACCAACCTGGCGGGAGGATCCTACGAGCAGTTCTTC	CASTNLAGGSYEQFF
NA	few	TRBV11-2	TRBJ1-6	TGTGCCAGCAGCTTAGACATAGGCTCCTATAATTCACCCCTCCACTTT	CASSLDIGSYNSPLHF
NA	NA	TRBV20-1	TRBJ1-2	TGCAGTGCTAGGCCCTGGGGGGGGGGCTACACCTTC	CSARPWGGGYTF
NA	many	TRBV9	TRBJ2-5	TGTGCCAGCAGCGTAGGAGACCGGATCCAAGAGACCCAGTACTTC	CASSVGDRIQETQYF
NA	few	TRBV18	TRBJ1-1	TGTGCCAGCTCACCCTTAGGGGCCGACCCGGCTTTCTTT	CASSPLGADPAFF
NA	few	TRBV9	TRBJ1-1	TGTGCCAGCAGCGTAGGAGGGGGGGGCACTGAAGCTTTCTTT	CASSVGGGGTEAFF
TRBD1	many	TRBV2	TRBJ1-2	TGTGCCAGAGAGGACAGGGGGCAGACTGGCTACACCTTC	CAREDRGQTGYTF
TRBD1	many	TRBV25-1	TRBJ1-6	TGTGCCAGCAGTGACCACGGGACAGGGGGTCATATCTATAATTCACCCCTCCACTTT	CASSDHGTGGHIYNSPLHF
NA	NA	TRBV6-1	TRBJ2-4	TGTGCCAGCAGTGAAGGGGTCAGGGGAAACATTCAGTACTTC	CASSEGVRGNIQYF
TRBD1	NA	TRBV9	TRBJ1-2	TGTGCCAGCAGCGTATCGGGACAGCCCTACTATGGCTACACCTTC	CASSVSGQPYYGYTF
NA	once	TRBV5-1	TRBJ1-1	TGCGCCAGCAGCTTGAGGCCTGCCGGAAGTGACACTGAAGCTTTCTTT	CASSLRPAGSDTEAFF
TRBD2	few	TRBV24-1	TRBJ2-1	TGTGCCACCAGTGATGGCGGACTAGCGGGAGTGTACAATGAGCAGTTCTTC	CATSDGGLAGVYNEQFF
NA	once	TRBV5-6	TRBJ2-3	TGTGCCAGCAGCTTGGGCGCTAGCCCGAGCACAGATACGCAGTATTTT	CASSLGASPSTDTQYF
NA	few	TRBV9	TRBJ2-1	TGTGCCAGCAGCATCAGCAACAATGAGCAGTTCTTC	CASSISNNEQFF
NA	few	TRBV5-1	TRBJ2-5	TGCGCCAGCAGCTTCGGGGATGGGGAGACCCAGTACTTC	CASSFGDGETQYF
TRBD2	many	TRBV9	TRBJ2-2	TGTGCCAGCAGCGCCCCTGCGGGAGCGGTCACCGGGGAGCTGTTTTTT	CASSAPAGAVTGELFF
NA	many	TRBV20-1	TRBJ1-2	TGCAGTGCTGAAGGGGAGGACTATGGCTACACCTTC	CSAEGEDYGYTF
NA	many	TRBV11-2	TRBJ2-1	TGTGCCAGCAGTAACAATGAGCAGTTCTTC	CASSNNEQFF
NA	many	TRBV12-3/TRBV12-4	TRBJ1-1	TGTGCCAGCAGTTTGGGTACTAAAGGGACTGAAGCTTTCTTT	CASSLGTKGTEAFF
TRBD2	many	TRBV3-1	TRBJ2-7	TGTGCCAGCAGCCAAGGCGCTAGCGGGCCGTACGAGCAGTACTTC	CASSQGASGPYEQYF
NA	few	TRBV12-3/TRBV12-4	TRBJ1-1	TGTGCCAGCAGCCCGGGTGATTACGGCACTGAAGCTTTCTTT	CASSPGDYGTEAFF